These 27 T cell receptor beta chains came from one sample sequenced in a study of shared clonotypes between healthy human individuals. The data were produced by immunoSEQ multiplex PCR, yet TCRdb's version contains in-frame clones alone and is incomplete. The sample holds 400,000 to 600,000 clones; roughly 79% are singletons and the top ten take around an eighth. The source material was PBMCs. The receptors were gathered from a woman aged 40-49 years in good health. Some clones in this sample may be carry-over from other donors' samples.

This chain joins TRBV7-9 and TRBJ1-5; 7 bases map to TRBD1. J was trimmed by 6 bases and V by 3 bases; bases with no gene match: 5. From germline, CDR1 is SEHNR and CDR2 FQNEAQ (reference sequence). CDR3 length equals 14 residues. CDR3 region: CASSFSGGSQPQHF. The CDR3 DNA reads TGTGCCAGCAGCTTTTCAGGGGGTAGTCAGCCCCAGCATTTT.

J is TRBJ2-5 and V is TRBV5-1, with D possibly TRBD1 on 6 matching bases. The ends were cut back, 3 bases at V and 3 bases at J, with 15 bases in the middle. The CDR3 extends over 15 amino acids. Per germline, CDR1 SGHRS and CDR2 YFSETQ. The CDR3 loop is CASSSQTGTKETQYF. The CDR3 bases are TGCGCCAGCAGCTCTCAAACCGGGACAAAAGAGACCCAGTACTTC. The variable domain in full, with the rest retrieved from reference TRBV5-1 and TRBJ2-5, is KAGVTQTPRYLIKTRGQQVTLSCSPISGHRSVSWYQQTPGQGLQFLFEYFSETQRNKGNFPGRFSGRQFSNSRSEMNVSTLELGDSALYLCASSSQTGTKETQYFGPGTRLLVL.

This chain joins TRBV5-4 and TRBJ1-6; the D gene is possibly TRBD1 (5 bases). Looked up from germline, CDR1 is SGHNT and CDR2 is YYREEE (reference sequence). The V end lost 1 base, the J end lost 7 bases, and 15 bases lay between the germline ends. CDR3 length: 16 residues. The CDR3 DNA is TGTGCCAGCAGCTTGCTTATCGGGACGGAAAATTCACCCCTCCACTTT. Translating it yields CASSLLIGTENSPLHF.

The chain employs TRBV9 and TRBJ2-3; D is uncertain. The CDR3 consists of 15 residues. Trimming left V 0 bases short and J 3 bases short, with 11 bases between. Germline CDR1 SGDLS, CDR2 YYNGEE. The CDR3 region has the DNA TGTGCCAGCAGCGTAGGTGTAGGAGAAACAGATACGCAGTATTTT. It specifies CASSVGVGETDTQYF. Variable domain in full (rest from reference TRBV9 and TRBJ2-3): DSGVTQTPKHLITATGQRVTLRCSPRSGDLSVYWYQQSLDQGLQFLIQYYNGEERAKGNILERFSAQQFPDLHSELNLSSLELGDSALYFCASSVGVGETDTQYFGPGTRLTVL.

This clone was seen only once. The chain carries TRBV19 and TRBJ2-1; 7 nucleotides line up with TRBD2. The J segment lost 8 bases and the V segment lost 2 bases, leaving 6 bases of the junction unmatched. The germline gives CDR1 LNHDA, CDR2 SQIVND (reference sequence). This CDR3 is built from 14 residues. Here the CDR3 reads CASSIMTSHDEQFF. The DNA for the CDR3 is TGTGCCAGTAGTATAATGACTAGCCACGATGAGCAGTTCTTC.

CDR3 DNA: TGCGCCAGCAGCCAAGTGGGGAACTTCTACAATGAGCAGTTCTTC. Its translation: CASSQVGNFYNEQFF. This sequence joins TRBV4-1 and TRBJ2-1; no reliable D call. CDR1 and CDR2 (germline): MGHRA, YSYEKL. CDR3 size: 15 residues. V was cut by 1 base and J by 3 bases, with 10 bases left in between.

This chain connects TRBV19 to TRBJ1-2; 8 positions agree with TRBD1. Germline assignment: CDR1 LNHDA and CDR2 SQIVND (reference sequence). This CDR3 has 15 amino acids. Trimming removed 4 bases from V and 1 base from J; junction bases left unmatched: 5. CDR3 amino acids: CASSKSGTGNYGYTF. In nucleotides, the CDR3 is TGTGCCAGTAGTAAGTCCGGGACAGGTAACTATGGCTACACCTTC.

The V call is TRBV9, the J call TRBJ2-1; D might be TRBD1 or TRBD2, each matching 5 bases. V gave up 0 bases and J gave up 3 bases, with 10 bases separating them. The CDR3 extends over 15 amino acids. From germline, CDR1 is SGDLS and CDR2 YYNGEE. CDR3 loop: CASSVGDLYYNEQFF. The CDR3 DNA reads TGTGCCAGCAGCGTAGGGGACCTATACTACAATGAGCAGTTCTTC.

This chain uses TRBV10-2 with TRBJ2-3; no definite D call. The V end lost 7 bases, the J end lost 3 bases, and 26 bases lay between the germline ends. This CDR3 has 18 amino acids. The V gene's germline CDR1 is WSHSY and CDR2 SAAADI. CDR3 residues: CASKRRRLDLRTTDTQYF. CDR3 bases: TGCGCCAGCAAAAGGCGCCGCCTGGACCTCCGAACTACAGATACGCAGTATTTT.

The chain combines TRBV5-4 with TRBJ1-2, with unresolved D. CDR3 length equals 15 residues. V was cut by 0 bases and J by 5 bases, with 14 bases left in between. Per the germline V gene, CDR1 is SGHNT and CDR2 is YYREEE (reference sequence). Here the CDR3 reads CASSLATMGEYGYTF. The CDR3, as DNA: TGTGCCAGCAGCTTGGCAACGATGGGTGAATATGGCTACACCTTC.

The chain recombines TRBV11-2 with TRBJ2-3, with D perhaps being TRBD1 or TRBD2 (7 bases each). The CDR3 is 16 residues long. V dropped 4 bases and J dropped 4 bases, with 18 bases sitting between them. The germline gives CDR1 SGHAT, CDR2 FQNNGV. The CDR3 loop reads CASSSLRGGEPDTQYF. The CDR3 coding sequence is TGTGCCAGCAGCTCCCTCAGGGGGGGAGAGCCAGATACGCAGTATTTT.

Only a few counts were recorded for this clone. J is TRBJ1-1 and V is TRBV4-1; TRBD1 agrees at 10 bases. From germline, CDR1 is MGHRA and CDR2 YSYEKL. With 3 bases clipped from V and 5 bases from J, the junction kept 9 bases outside the gene matches. This CDR3 is built from 16 residues. In nucleotides, the CDR3 is TGCGCCAGCAGCCACGACAGGGGGCTCGTTGGAACTGAAGCTTTCTTT. It encodes CASSHDRGLVGTEAFF.

The chain recombines TRBV7-8 with TRBJ1-5; TRBD1 might be the D (6 bases). V gave up 0 bases and J gave up 0 bases, with 9 bases separating them. Germline V gene lookup returns CDR1 SGHVS and CDR2 FQNEAQ. The CDR3 contains 16 residues. The CDR3 region is CASSLATGLSNQPQHF. CDR3 nucleotides: TGTGCCAGCAGCTTAGCGACAGGACTTAGCAATCAGCCCCAGCATTTT.

This clone was observed a single time. The chain couples TRBV7-8 to TRBJ2-1; TRBD2 agrees at 7 bases. Per the germline V gene, CDR1 is SGHVS and CDR2 is FQNEAQ. The V gene end was trimmed by 5 bases and the J gene end by 8 bases; junction bases not matched to a gene: 15. CDR3 length equals 16 residues. DNA for the CDR3: TGTGCCAGCAGCCCCCCACTGCGGGAGAAAGGGCATGAGCAGTTCTTC. It translates to CASSPPLREKGHEQFF.

The chain combines TRBV7-2 with TRBJ2-3; 9 bases line up with TRBD2. Per the germline V gene, CDR1 is SGHTA and CDR2 is FQGNSA. V was pared by 5 bases and J by 1 base, with 10 bases of the junction left unmatched. There are 17 residues in the CDR3. The CDR3 region is CASSHIGTSKGTDTQYF. The DNA for the CDR3 is TGTGCCAGCAGCCATATAGGGACTAGCAAGGGCACAGATACGCAGTATTTT.

This chain connects TRBV7-6 to TRBJ2-1; D is uncertain. Germline V gives CDR1 SGHVS, CDR2 FNYEAQ. The V and J ends lost 1 base and 3 bases respectively, with 7 bases between them. The CDR3 totals 14 residues. CDR3 nucleotides: TGTGCCAGCAGCTTAGTACTTAGCTACAATGAGCAGTTCTTC. Its protein product is CASSLVLSYNEQFF.

The rearrangement uses TRBV19 and TRBJ2-3, with 9 bases matching TRBD2. Germline CDR1 is LNHDA and CDR2 is SQIVND (reference sequence). CDR3 length: 14 residues. After removal of 10 bases from V and 4 bases from J, the junction contained 9 bases not matched to a gene. The CDR3 sequence is CATKSAGGADTQYF. The CDR3 DNA sequence: TGTGCCACAAAATCCGCGGGAGGGGCAGATACGCAGTATTTT.

The chain employs TRBV10-3 and TRBJ2-1; 13 bases are shared with TRBD2. Trimming at V came to 7 bases and at J to 5 bases, leaving 17 bases not matched to a gene. The CDR3 loop spans 19 amino acids. The germline gives CDR1 ENHRY, CDR2 SYGVKD. The CDR3 DNA sequence: TGTGCCATCACCCCGGGACCGGGACTAGCGGGAATATTGGACAATGAGCAGTTCTTC. Residues: CAITPGPGLAGILDNEQFF.

A note on this clone: Germline and junction disagree at one end, which may indicate a read error. The chain uses TRBV7-9 and TRBJ1-4, with 7 positions matching TRBD1. The CDR3 runs to 12 residues. Per germline, CDR1 SEHNR and CDR2 FQNEAQ (reference sequence). CDR3 protein: CASSRADRDPLF. DNA of the CDR3: TGTGCCAGCAGCCGGGCAGACAGGGATCCTTTGTTT.

The chain combines TRBV5-6 with TRBJ1-5; 7 bases fit TRBD1. This CDR3 spans 14 amino acids. CDR1 SGHDT and CDR2 YYEEEE come from the germline V gene. V lost 1 base to trimming and J lost 9 bases; unmatched junction nucleotides: 7. The CDR3 spells CASSLFRDSGPQHF. For the CDR3, the DNA is TGTGCCAGCAGCTTGTTCCGGGACAGTGGGCCCCAGCATTTT.

This clone turned up a few times. J is TRBJ2-5 and V is TRBV7-6; no reliable D call. Germline CDR1 reads SGHVS; CDR2 reads FNYEAQ. V shed 8 bases and J shed 5 bases, with 6 bases lying between them. This CDR3 spans 10 amino acids. The CDR3 reads CASGVETQYF. CDR3 nucleotides: TGTGCCAGCGGGGTTGAGACCCAGTACTTC.

In this sample, this clone turned up once. V usage is TRBV5-1 and J usage is TRBJ2-2; 8 positions agree with TRBD1. The junction had 8 bases not matched to a gene; V was cut back by 1 base and J by 9 bases. There are 15 residues in the CDR3. The germline gives CDR1 SGHRS, CDR2 YFSETQ. The CDR3 region has the DNA TGCGCCAGCAGCTTGCGACAGGGGTATAGGTGGGAGCTGTTTTTT. Protein product: CASSLRQGYRWELFF.

This chain connects TRBV11-2 to TRBJ2-2; D is unclear. The CDR3 is 13 residues long. Germline lookup yields CDR1 SGHAT and CDR2 FQNNGV. V dropped 2 bases and J dropped 8 bases, with 9 bases sitting between them. Here the CDR3 reads CASSLIFRGELFF. CDR3 nucleotides: TGTGCCAGCAGCTTAATTTTCCGTGGGGAGCTGTTTTTT.

This clone appeared a few times. The rearrangement joins TRBV18 to TRBJ1-1, with D hard to call. V was cut by 6 bases and J by 3 bases, with 11 bases left in between. The CDR3 contains 13 residues. Per the germline V gene, CDR1 is KGHSH and CDR2 is LQKENI. The CDR3 coding sequence is TGTGCCAGCTCCACCAGTCCTGACACTGAAGCTTTCTTT. Translating it yields CASSTSPDTEAFF.

This clone turned up a few times. The chain uses TRBV27 and TRBJ2-7, with D tentatively TRBD2 (6 bases). V gave up 2 bases and J gave up 2 bases, with 16 bases separating them. The CDR3 consists of 16 residues. CDR1 MNHEY and CDR2 SMNVEV come from the germline V gene (reference sequence). CDR3 sequence (DNA): TGTGCCAGCAGTTTAAGGGCGGGACTGCAACCCTACGAGCAGTACTTC. Translated: CASSLRAGLQPYEQYF.

For this clone: A single base separates this from a much larger clone, so it may be a read error. Other DNA sequences from this sample encode an identical CDR3 as well. The chain joins TRBV28 to TRBJ1-1; D gene unclear. Germline V gene lookup returns CDR1 MDHEN and CDR2 SYDVKM. The CDR3 runs 12 residues. The CDR3 protein is CASSFPSTEAFF. DNA of the CDR3: TGTGCCAGTAGTTTCCCCAGTACTGAAGCTTTCTTT.

The CDR3 sequence: CASSLPGLTYNEQFF. Here the CDR3 DNA reads TGTGCCAGCAGTCTACCGGGACTCACCTACAATGAGCAGTTCTTC. This chain joins TRBV27 and TRBJ2-1; TRBD2 is a possible D gene (6 bases). Deletions cut 5 bases from V and 2 bases from J, with 13 bases between. Germline V gene sequence: CDR1 MNHEY, CDR2 SMNVEV (reference sequence). This CDR3 is built from 15 residues.